This T cell receptor beta chain was found in a study of T cell repertoires in cytomegalovirus infection. General study results and limits: There were HLA-C-restricted CMV-specific TCR beta clonotypes dominating the ex vivo response.

In this sample, this clonotype turned up a few times. Its antigen is currently unknown. TCRdb re-derived calls from the reads in MiXCR, one entry per CDR3 protein. The sample has some 920,000 distinct CDR3 sequences; about a third are singletons. CDR3 length: 12 amino acids. CDR1 is MNHEY and CDR2 is SVGEGT in the germline V gene. The V end lost 3 bases, the J end lost 5 bases, and 5 bases lay between the germline ends. This sample comprised cultured CD8+ T cells from PBMCs, obtained from culture after CMV antigen stimulation. This rearrangement joins TRBV6-2 or TRBV6-3 to TRBJ2-1; D gene unclear. The sequence came from a human donor in good health (CMV status not recorded). Some clones in this sample may be carry-over from other donors' samples. Written as DNA, the CDR3 is TGTGCCAGCAGTTATATACACAATGAGCAGTTCTTC. Amino acid sequence: CASSYIHNEQFF.